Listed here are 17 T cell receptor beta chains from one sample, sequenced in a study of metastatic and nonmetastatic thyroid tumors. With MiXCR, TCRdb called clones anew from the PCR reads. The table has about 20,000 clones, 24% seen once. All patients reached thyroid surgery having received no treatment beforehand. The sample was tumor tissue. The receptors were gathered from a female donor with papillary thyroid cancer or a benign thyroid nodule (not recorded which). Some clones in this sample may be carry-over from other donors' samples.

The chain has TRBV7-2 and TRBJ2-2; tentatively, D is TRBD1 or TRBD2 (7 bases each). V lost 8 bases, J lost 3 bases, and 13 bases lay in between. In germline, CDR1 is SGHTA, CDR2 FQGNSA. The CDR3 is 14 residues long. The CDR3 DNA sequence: TGTGCCAGCCGGTCAGGGGGGGACACCGGGGAGCTGTTTTTT. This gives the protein CASRSGGDTGELFF.

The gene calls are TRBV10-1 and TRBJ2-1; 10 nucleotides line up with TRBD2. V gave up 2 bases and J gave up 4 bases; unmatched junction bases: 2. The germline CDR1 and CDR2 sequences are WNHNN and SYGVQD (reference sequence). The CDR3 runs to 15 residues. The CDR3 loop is CASSEVLAGYNEQFF. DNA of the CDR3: TGCGCCAGCAGTGAGGTACTAGCGGGGTACAATGAGCAGTTCTTC.

DNA of the CDR3: TGTGCCAGCAGTGAATTAGCAGAGACTGGGGCCAACGTCCTGACTTTC. Protein sequence: CASSELAETGANVLTF. The chain carries TRBV6-1 and TRBJ2-6; no definite D call. Germline V lookup: CDR1 MNHNS, CDR2 SASEGT. This CDR3 contains 16 residues. Between the trimmed V and J ends, which lost 2 bases and 2 bases, there was a span of 10 bases.

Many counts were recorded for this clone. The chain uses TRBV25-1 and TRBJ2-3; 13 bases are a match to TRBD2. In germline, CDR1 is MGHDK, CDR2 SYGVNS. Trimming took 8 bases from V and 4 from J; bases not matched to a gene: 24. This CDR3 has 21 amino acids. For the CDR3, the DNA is TGTGCCAGCCCAACCCACATAAGGCTTACTAGCGGGAGGGCCTCCCCAGATACGCAGTATTTT. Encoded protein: CASPTHIRLTSGRASPDTQYF. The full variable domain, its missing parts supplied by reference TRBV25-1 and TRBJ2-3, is EADIYQTPRYLVIGTGKKITLECSQTMGHDKMYWYQQDPGMELHLIHYSYGVNSTEKGDLSSESTVSRIRTEHFPLTLESARPSHTSQYLCASPTHIRLTSGRASPDTQYFGPGTRLTVL.

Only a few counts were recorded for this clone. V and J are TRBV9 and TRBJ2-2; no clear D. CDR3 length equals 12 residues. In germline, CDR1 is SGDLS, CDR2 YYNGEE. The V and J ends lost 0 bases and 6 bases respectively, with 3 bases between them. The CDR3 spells CASSVVAGELFF. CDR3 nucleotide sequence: TGTGCCAGCAGCGTAGTGGCCGGGGAGCTGTTTTTT.

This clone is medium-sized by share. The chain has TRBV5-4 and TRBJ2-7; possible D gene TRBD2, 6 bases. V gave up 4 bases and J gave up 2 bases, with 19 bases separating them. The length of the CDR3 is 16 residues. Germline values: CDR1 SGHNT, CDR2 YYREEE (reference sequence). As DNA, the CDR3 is TGTGCCAGCAGCACCAACGGAGGGAGACAAACCTACGAGCAGTACTTC. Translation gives CASSTNGGRQTYEQYF.

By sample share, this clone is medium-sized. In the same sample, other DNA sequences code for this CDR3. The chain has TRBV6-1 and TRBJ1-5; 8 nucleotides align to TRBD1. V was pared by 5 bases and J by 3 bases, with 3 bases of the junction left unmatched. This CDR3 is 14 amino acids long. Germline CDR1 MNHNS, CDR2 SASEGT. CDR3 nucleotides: TGTGCCAGCAGTCGGACAGGGCTCAATCAGCCCCAGCATTTT. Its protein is CASSRTGLNQPQHF.

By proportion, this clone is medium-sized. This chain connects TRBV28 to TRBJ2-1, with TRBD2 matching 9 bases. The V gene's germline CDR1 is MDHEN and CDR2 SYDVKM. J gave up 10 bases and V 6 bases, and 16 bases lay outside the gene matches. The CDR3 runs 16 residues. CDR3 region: CASRSLLAGLGEEQFF. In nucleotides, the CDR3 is TGTGCCAGCAGGTCACTACTAGCGGGCTTAGGGGAAGAGCAGTTCTTC.

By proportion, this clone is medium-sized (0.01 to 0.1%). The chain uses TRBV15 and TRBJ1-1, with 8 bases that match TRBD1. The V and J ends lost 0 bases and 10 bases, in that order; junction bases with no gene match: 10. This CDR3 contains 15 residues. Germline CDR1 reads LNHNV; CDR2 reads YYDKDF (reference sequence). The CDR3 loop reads CATSRDSRDRSGAFF. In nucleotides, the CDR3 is TGTGCCACCAGCAGAGATTCTCGGGACAGGTCGGGAGCTTTCTTT.

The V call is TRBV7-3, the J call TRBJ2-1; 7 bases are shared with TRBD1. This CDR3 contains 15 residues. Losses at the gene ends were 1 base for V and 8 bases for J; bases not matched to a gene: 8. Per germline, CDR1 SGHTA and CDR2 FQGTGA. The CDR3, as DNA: TGTGCCAGCAGCTTAAGACAGGGAATCAGGGATGAGCAGTTCTTC. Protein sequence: CASSLRQGIRDEQFF. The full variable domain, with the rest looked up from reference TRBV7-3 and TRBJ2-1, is GAGVSQTPSNKVTEKGKYVELRCDPISGHTALYWYRQSLGQGPEFLIYFQGTGAADDSGLPNDRFFAVRPEGSVSTLKIQRTERGDSAVYLCASSLRQGIRDEQFFGPGTRLTVL.

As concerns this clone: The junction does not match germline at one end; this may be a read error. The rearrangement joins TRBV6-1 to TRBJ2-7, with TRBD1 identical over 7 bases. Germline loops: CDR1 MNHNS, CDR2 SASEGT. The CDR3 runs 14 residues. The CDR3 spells CAGSDRTGAYEHYF. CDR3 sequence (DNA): TGTGCCGGCAGTGATAGGACAGGAGCCTACGAGCATTACTTC.

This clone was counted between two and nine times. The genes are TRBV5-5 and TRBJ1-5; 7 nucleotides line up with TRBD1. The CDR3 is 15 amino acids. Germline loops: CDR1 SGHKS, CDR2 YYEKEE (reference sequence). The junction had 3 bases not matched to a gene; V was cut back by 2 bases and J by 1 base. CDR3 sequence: CASSLNRGSNQPQHF. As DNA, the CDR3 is TGTGCCAGCAGCTTAAACAGGGGAAGCAATCAGCCCCAGCATTTT.

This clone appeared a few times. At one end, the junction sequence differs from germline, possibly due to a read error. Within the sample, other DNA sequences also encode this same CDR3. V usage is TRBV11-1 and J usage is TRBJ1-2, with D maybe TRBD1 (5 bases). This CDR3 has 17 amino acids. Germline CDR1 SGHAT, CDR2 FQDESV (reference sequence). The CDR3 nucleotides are TGTGCCAGCAGCTCTCCCAACGCGTACCAGGGAAACTATGGCTGCACCTTC. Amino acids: CASSSPNAYQGNYGCTF.

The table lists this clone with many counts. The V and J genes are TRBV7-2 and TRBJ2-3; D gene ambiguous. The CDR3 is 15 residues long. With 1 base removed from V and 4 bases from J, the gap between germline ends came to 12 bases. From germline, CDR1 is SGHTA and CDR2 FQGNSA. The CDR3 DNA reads TGTGCCAGCAGCTTAGGGTCGCCAGGCGCAGATACGCAGTATTTT. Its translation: CASSLGSPGADTQYF.

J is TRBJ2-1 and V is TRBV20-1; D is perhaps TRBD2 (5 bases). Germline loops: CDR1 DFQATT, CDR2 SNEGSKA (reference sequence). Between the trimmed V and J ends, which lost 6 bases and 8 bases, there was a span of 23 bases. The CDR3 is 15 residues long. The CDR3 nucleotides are TGCAGTGCGAGAAGGATAGAGGGAGATTGGGATGAGCAGTTCTTC. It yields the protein CSARRIEGDWDEQFF.

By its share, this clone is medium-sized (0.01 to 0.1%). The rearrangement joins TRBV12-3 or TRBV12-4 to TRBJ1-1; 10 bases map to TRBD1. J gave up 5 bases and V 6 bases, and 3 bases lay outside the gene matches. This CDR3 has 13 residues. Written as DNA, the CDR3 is TGTGCCAGCAGAGGGACAGGGGAAACTGAAGCTTTCTTT. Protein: CASRGTGETEAFF.

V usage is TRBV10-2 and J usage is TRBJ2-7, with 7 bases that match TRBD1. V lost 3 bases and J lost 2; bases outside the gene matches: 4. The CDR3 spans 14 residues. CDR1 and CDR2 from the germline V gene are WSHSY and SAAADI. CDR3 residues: CASSDAQGAYEQYF. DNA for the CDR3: TGCGCCAGCAGTGACGCGCAGGGGGCCTACGAGCAGTACTTC.